The rows below give T cell receptor beta chains drawn from one sample of a study of glioma-infiltrating T cells after dendritic cell vaccination. Clones were read by immunoSEQ multiplex PCR, and TCRdb kept only the in-frame ones, dropping some. The sample has tens of thousands of clones, about 83% seen once; the top ten hold roughly 2.9%. The sequencing here drew on blood, taken before dendritic cell vaccination. Receptors were obtained from a human donor with glioblastoma. Both conserved end residues are part of each CDR3. A D gene is named only where the DNA matches it firmly. A clone size is listed for some rows: how often the clone was seen (once, few, many), or a class if it is expanded.

clone size	V gene	D gene	J gene	CDR3 protein
NA	TRBV11-2	NA	TRBJ1-1	CASSSRGIGTEAFF
NA	TRBV19	TRBD2	TRBJ2-1	CASSLFAGGLALEQFF
NA	TRBV6-6	NA	TRBJ2-5	CASSYGRVGETQYF
NA	TRBV5-1	TRBD1	TRBJ2-1	CASRTGHYNEQFF
NA	TRBV6-1	TRBD2	TRBJ2-5	CASSRLAGGKETQYF
NA	TRBV2	TRBD1	TRBJ1-5	CASKSTGNQPQHF
NA	TRBV7-9	TRBD1	TRBJ2-7	CASSDITRQGYEQYF
NA	TRBV14	TRBD2	TRBJ2-1	CASSQETSGSDEQFF
NA	TRBV13	TRBD1	TRBJ2-7	CASSSDRASYEQYF
NA	TRBV5-4	NA	TRBJ2-1	CASSDGGINNEQFF
once	TRBV7-6	NA	TRBJ2-1	CASSQAWEWVSSYNEQFF
NA	TRBV5-1	TRBD1	TRBJ1-2	CASSLSPTGTGVYGYTF
NA	TRBV5-1	NA	TRBJ1-2	CASSSGDSRGYTF
NA	TRBV11-2	NA	TRBJ1-6	CASSLRQYNSPLHF